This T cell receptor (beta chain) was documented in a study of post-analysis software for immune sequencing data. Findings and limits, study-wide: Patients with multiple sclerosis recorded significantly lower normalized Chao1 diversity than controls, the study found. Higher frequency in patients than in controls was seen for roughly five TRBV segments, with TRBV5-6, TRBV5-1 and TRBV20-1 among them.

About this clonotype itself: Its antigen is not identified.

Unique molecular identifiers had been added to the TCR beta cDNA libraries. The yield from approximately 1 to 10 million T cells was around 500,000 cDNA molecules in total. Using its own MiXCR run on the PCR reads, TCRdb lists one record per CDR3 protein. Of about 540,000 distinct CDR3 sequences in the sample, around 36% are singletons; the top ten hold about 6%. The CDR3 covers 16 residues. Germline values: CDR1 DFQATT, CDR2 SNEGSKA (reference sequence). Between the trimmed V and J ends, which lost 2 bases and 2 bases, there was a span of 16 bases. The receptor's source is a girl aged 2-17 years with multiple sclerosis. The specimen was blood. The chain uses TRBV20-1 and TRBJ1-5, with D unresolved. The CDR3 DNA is TGCAGTGCTAGATCCCGCTGGGGTAGCGGCAATCAGCCCCAGCATTTT. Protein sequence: CSARSRWGSGNQPQHF.